These 16 T cell receptor beta chains share one sample of origin, sequenced in a study of T cells in Graves' hyperthyroidism and ophthalmopathy. The investigators amplified TCR beta CDR3 regions from RNA transcripts. First-round RT-PCR of the TCR CDR3 relied on the HTBI primer set. TCRdb re-derived calls from the multiplex PCR reads in MiXCR, one entry per CDR3 protein. The sample lists some 770,000 distinct CDR3 sequences, 15% to 20% occurring once. The specimen sequenced was blood. These receptors were collected from a young man with Graves' hyperthyroidism.

This clonotype occurred many times. The gene calls are TRBV12-3 or TRBV12-4 and TRBJ2-7; D is ambiguous. The CDR3 loop spans 15 amino acids. Deletions cut 7 bases from V and 5 bases from J, with 21 bases between. The CDR3 nucleotides are TGTGCCAGCACTACGTTGGGCCGCAAGAAAAACGAGCAGTACTTC. Its translation: CASTTLGRKKNEQYF.

This clonotype was counted many times. The rearrangement uses TRBV11-2 and TRBJ2-3; D ambiguous. V lost 0 bases, J lost 4 bases, and 8 bases lay in between. This CDR3 region has 14 residues. Per the germline V gene, CDR1 is SGHAT and CDR2 is FQNNGV. CDR3 amino acids: CASSLDRPPDTQYF. DNA of the CDR3: TGTGCCAGCAGCTTAGATCGCCCGCCAGATACGCAGTATTTT.

This clonotype showed up many times. The chain couples TRBV11-1 to TRBJ2-1, with a tentative D call TRBD2 (5 bases). The CDR3 has 16 residues. Between the trimmed V and J ends, which lost 1 base and 0 bases, there was a span of 10 bases. Germline assignment: CDR1 SGHAT and CDR2 FQDESV (reference sequence). The CDR3 reads CASSLVLGSSYNEQFF. The CDR3 bases are TGTGCCAGCAGCTTAGTATTAGGGAGCTCCTACAATGAGCAGTTCTTC.

There are a few counts of this clonotype. The chain has TRBV20-1 and TRBJ2-1, with unresolved D. This CDR3 has 15 amino acids. V was cut by 7 bases and J by 0 bases, with 16 bases left in between. Germline-derived CDR1 and CDR2 are DFQATT and SNEGSKA (reference sequence). The chain's CDR3 is CSVRTLSSSYNEQFF. The CDR3 coding sequence is TGCAGTGTACGGACGCTCTCGAGCTCCTACAATGAGCAGTTCTTC.

A few counts support this clonotype. The V and J genes are TRBV28 and TRBJ2-1; maybe TRBD2 (7 bases). The CDR3 has 14 residues. CDR1 MDHEN and CDR2 SYDVKM come from the germline V gene. Trimming left V 6 bases short and J 12 bases short, with 21 bases between. This chain's CDR3 is CASSSNRGGGMQFF. CDR3 nucleotide sequence: TGTGCCAGCAGCTCGAATAGGGGGGGCGGGATGCAGTTCTTC.

The CDR3 sequence is CASSSSGGQGGYNEQFF. CDR3 nucleotides: TGTGCCAGCAGCTCGTCGGGGGGACAGGGTGGGTACAATGAGCAGTTCTTC. This rearrangement joins TRBV7-9 to TRBJ2-1, with 9 bases matching TRBD1. The CDR3 is 17 amino acids. With 4 bases clipped from V and 4 bases from J, the junction kept 11 bases outside the gene matches. CDR1 and CDR2 (germline): SEHNR, FQNEAQ (reference sequence).

This clonotype showed up many times. This chain joins TRBV30 and TRBJ2-7; D gene ambiguous. Trimming stripped 0 bases from V and 8 bases from J, with 8 bases between. This CDR3 region has 11 residues. CDR1 GTSNPN and CDR2 SVGIG come from the germline V gene (reference sequence). The CDR3 region is CAWSVPDQQYF. The CDR3 coding sequence is TGTGCCTGGAGTGTACCGGATCAGCAGTACTTC. The complete variable domain, with remaining parts taken from reference TRBV30 and TRBJ2-7, reads SQTIHQWPATLVQPVGSPLSLECTVEGTSNPNLYWYRQAAGRGLQLLFYSVGIGQISSEVPQNLSASRPQDRQFILSSKKLLLSDSGFYLCAWSVPDQQYFGPGTRLTVT.

This clonotype has ten or more counts. The V call is TRBV28, the J call TRBJ2-4; D gene unclear. CDR1 and CDR2 (germline): MDHEN, SYDVKM. This CDR3 has 12 residues. The germline V and J ends were trimmed by 3 bases and 9 bases, with 9 bases remaining between them. CDR3 protein: CASSLVWGIQYF. DNA of the CDR3: TGTGCCAGCAGTTTGGTGTGGGGCATTCAGTACTTC.

In regard to this clonotype: Since a much larger clone is just one base distant, this may be a read error. J is TRBJ2-3 and V is TRBV27, with D possibly matching TRBD1 (5 bases). Trimming took 5 bases from V and 11 from J, leaving 17 bases between them. CDR1 and CDR2 from the germline V gene are MNHEY and SMNVEV (reference sequence). The CDR3 is 13 amino acids. CDR3 nucleotide sequence: TGTGCCAGCAGTACCATCCCAGGGAATATGCAGTATTTT. Translation gives CASSTIPGNMQYF.

This clonotype was seen a few times. This chain joins TRBV20-1 and TRBJ2-5; TRBD1 aligns across 7 bases. Germline CDR1 is DFQATT and CDR2 is SNEGSKA (reference sequence). The trim removed 8 bases at V and 4 bases at J, leaving 4 bases unmatched. The CDR3 loop spans 11 amino acids. CDR3 sequence: CSTGQAETQYF. DNA of the CDR3: TGCAGTACCGGACAGGCAGAGACCCAGTACTTC.

This chain connects TRBV19 to TRBJ2-1; 7 bases match TRBD1. The V segment lost 6 bases and the J segment 7 bases; nucleotides outside the gene matches: 6. CDR1 and CDR2 (germline): LNHDA, SQIVND (reference sequence). This CDR3 comprises 13 residues. CDR3 amino acids: CASSRQGQNEQFF. The CDR3 bases are TGTGCCAGTAGCAGACAGGGTCAGAATGAGCAGTTCTTC.

Here the CDR3 DNA reads TGTGCCAGCAGCTTAGTCGGAGTCGGGTCCACAGATACGCAGTATTTT. It translates to CASSLVGVGSTDTQYF. The V call is TRBV7-6, the J call TRBJ2-3, with D unresolved. V was trimmed by 1 base and J by 2 bases, leaving 13 bases between them. The CDR3 sequence is 16 residues long. The germline V gene has CDR1 SGHVS and CDR2 FNYEAQ.

This clonotype was seen more than once but under ten times. The V gene is TRBV27, the J gene TRBJ1-6; D remains unclear. Germline-derived CDR1 and CDR2 are MNHEY and SMNVEV (reference sequence). Trimming removed 1 base from V and 5 bases from J, with 9 bases in between. The CDR3 totals 15 residues. The CDR3, as DNA: TGTGCCAGCAGTTTATACGGCTCTCATAATTCACCCCTCCACTTT. Amino acid sequence: CASSLYGSHNSPLHF.

This clonotype was seen many times. The chain links TRBV28 to TRBJ1-1, with a weak D call TRBD1 (6 bases). CDR1 is MDHEN and CDR2 is SYDVKM in the germline V gene. V gave up 5 bases and J gave up 11 bases, with 12 bases separating them. The length of the CDR3 is 11 residues. CDR3 sequence (DNA): TGTGCCAGCAGTCGGGACACGAGGGCTTTCTTT. Protein product: CASSRDTRAFF.

The chain uses TRBV12-3 or TRBV12-4 and TRBJ1-3; no clear D gene. This CDR3 contains 10 residues. V lost 10 bases and J 9 bases, leaving 10 bases between the germline ends. As DNA, the CDR3 is TGTGCCACCCGGGGAGGCACCATATATTTT. As protein: CATRGGTIYF.

V is TRBV7-9 and J is TRBJ2-1, with 9 nucleotides matching TRBD2. CDR3 size: 15 residues. Unmatched junction bases numbered 12, after V lost 8 bases and J lost 7 bases. CDR1 and CDR2 (germline): SEHNR, FQNEAQ (reference sequence). CDR3 DNA sequence: TGTGCCAGCGGTCCGGGGGGACTAGCTACTAATGAGCAGTTCTTC. This translates into CASGPGGLATNEQFF. The full variable domain, its missing parts supplied by reference TRBV7-9 and TRBJ2-1, is DTGVSQNPRHKITKRGQNVTFRCDPISEHNRLYWYRQTLGQGPEFLTYFQNEAQLEKSRLLSDRFSAERPKGSFSTLEIQRTEQGDSAMYLCASGPGGLATNEQFFGPGTRLTVL.